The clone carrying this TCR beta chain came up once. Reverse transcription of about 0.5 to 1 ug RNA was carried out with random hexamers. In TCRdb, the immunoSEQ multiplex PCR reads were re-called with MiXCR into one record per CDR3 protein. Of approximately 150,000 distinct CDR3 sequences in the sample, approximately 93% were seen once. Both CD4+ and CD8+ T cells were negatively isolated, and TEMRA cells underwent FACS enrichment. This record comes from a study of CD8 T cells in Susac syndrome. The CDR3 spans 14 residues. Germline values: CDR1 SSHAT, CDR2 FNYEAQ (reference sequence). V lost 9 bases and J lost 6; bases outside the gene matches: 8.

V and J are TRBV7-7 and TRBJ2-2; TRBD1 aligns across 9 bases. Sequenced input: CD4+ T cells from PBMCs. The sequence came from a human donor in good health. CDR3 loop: CASNKGQGAGELFF. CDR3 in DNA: TGTGCCAGTAATAAGGGACAGGGTGCCGGGGAGCTGTTTTTT.